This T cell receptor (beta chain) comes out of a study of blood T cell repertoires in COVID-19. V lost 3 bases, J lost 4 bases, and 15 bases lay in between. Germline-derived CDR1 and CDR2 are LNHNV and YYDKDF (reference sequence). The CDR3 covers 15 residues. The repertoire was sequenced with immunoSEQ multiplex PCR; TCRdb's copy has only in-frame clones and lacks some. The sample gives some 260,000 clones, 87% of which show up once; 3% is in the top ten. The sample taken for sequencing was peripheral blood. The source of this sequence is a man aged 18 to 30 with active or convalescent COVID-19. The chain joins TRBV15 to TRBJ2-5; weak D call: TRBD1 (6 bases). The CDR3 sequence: CATSRDRGLSETQYF. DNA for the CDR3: TGTGCCACCAGCAGGGACAGAGGGCTTTCAGAGACCCAGTACTTC.